Presented here are 28 T cell receptor beta chains from one specimen sequenced in a study of graft-versus-host responses after intestinal transplantation. Sequencing used immunoSEQ multiplex PCR; TCRdb keeps in-frame clones, though not all of them. In the table there are about 40,000 clones, about 89% of which are singletons. The sample here was PBMCs, taken about 310 days after intestinal transplant. These receptors were taken from a human patient who received an intestinal transplant, so some T cells may come from the graft donor.

A word on this clone: This specimen includes other DNA sequences encoding the same CDR3. The chain combines TRBV28 with TRBJ2-3; a weak D match, TRBD2 (7 bases). Germline CDR1 MDHEN, CDR2 SYDVKM. Trimming removed 9 bases at V and 2 bases at J, with 15 bases between. This CDR3 is 14 amino acids long. CDR3 sequence: CASRGDYYTDTQYF. In DNA, the CDR3 is TGTGCCAGTAGGGGGGACTATTACACAGATACGCAGTATTTT.

By share of the sample, this clone is medium-sized. The chain uses TRBV27 and TRBJ1-2; perhaps TRBD1 as D (6 bases). The germline V and J ends were trimmed by 2 bases and 1 base, with 8 bases remaining between them. The CDR3 is 14 residues long. Germline V gives CDR1 MNHEY, CDR2 SMNVEV (reference sequence). Written as DNA, the CDR3 is TGTGCCAGCAGTTTAGGGGGCAATAACTATGGCTACACCTTC. It is translated as CASSLGGNNYGYTF.

Regarding this clone: The CDR3 ends on some other residue instead of the conserved phenylalanine or tryptophan, so this is likely a read error. The genes are TRBV6-6 and TRBJ1-2, with D possibly matching TRBD1 (6 bases). The germline V and J ends were trimmed by 5 bases and 4 bases, with 11 bases remaining between them. From germline, CDR1 is MNHNY and CDR2 SVGAGI (reference sequence). CDR3 length: 13 amino acids. In nucleotides, the CDR3 is TGTGCCAGCAGTCCCGACAGGATCTATGGCTACACCCTC. Its translation: CASSPDRIYGYTL.

The chain links TRBV29-1 to TRBJ1-4, with 9 bases identical to TRBD1. Germline CDR1 reads SQVTM; CDR2 reads ANQGSEA. The trim removed 6 bases at V and 7 bases at J, leaving 3 bases unmatched. This CDR3 is built from 12 residues. The CDR3 region has the DNA TGCAGCGTCGAGACAGGGGGTGAAAAACTGTTTTTT. It codes for CSVETGGEKLFF.

This clone was seen a single time. This chain connects TRBV5-1 to TRBJ2-3, with 11 bases matching TRBD2. Germline loops: CDR1 SGHRS, CDR2 YFSETQ. This CDR3 contains 15 residues. Trimming took 0 bases from V and 4 from J; bases not matched to a gene: 1. The CDR3 spells CASSLELAGADTQYF. In DNA form, the CDR3 reads TGCGCCAGCAGCTTGGAACTAGCGGGAGCAGATACGCAGTATTTT.

The rearrangement joins TRBV7-2 to TRBJ1-3; no firm D call. The CDR3 sequence is 15 residues long. CDR1 is SGHTA and CDR2 is FQGNSA in the germline V gene. V gave up 3 bases and J gave up 4 bases, with 13 bases separating them. Here the CDR3 reads CASSFSRAGGNTIYF. In DNA form, the CDR3 reads TGTGCCAGCAGCTTTAGTCGGGCGGGGGGAAACACCATATATTTT.

A single count supports this clone. This CDR3 reads CASSLEASDIQYF. In DNA, the CDR3 is TGTGCCAGCAGCTTAGAGGCTAGTGACATTCAGTACTTC. This chain connects TRBV7-6 to TRBJ2-4; D is unresolved. Germline V gene lookup returns CDR1 SGHVS and CDR2 FNYEAQ. The CDR3 is made up of 13 amino acids. The V end lost 1 base, the J end lost 8 bases, and 9 bases lay between the germline ends.

The chain has TRBV5-4 and TRBJ2-7; D not resolved. Looked up from germline, CDR1 is SGHNT and CDR2 is YYREEE (reference sequence). Trimming removed 3 bases at V and 3 bases at J, with 13 bases between. This CDR3 contains 14 residues. As DNA, the CDR3 is TGTGCCAGCAGCTCACCGGGCCCTAGCTACGAGCAGTACTTC. It is translated as CASSSPGPSYEQYF.

The chain uses TRBV7-3 and TRBJ2-7, with D possibly matching TRBD2 (6 bases). Per the germline V gene, CDR1 is SGHTA and CDR2 is FQGTGA. The V gene lost 2 bases and the J gene lost 2 bases, with 19 bases spanning the gap. The CDR3 runs to 17 residues. CDR3 residues: CASSLGRRDHLAYEQYF. For the CDR3, the DNA is TGTGCCAGCAGCTTAGGGCGGAGGGACCATTTAGCCTACGAGCAGTACTTC.

The chain uses TRBV4-2 and TRBJ2-5; no clear D. Trimming took off 0 bases at V and 7 bases at J, with 15 bases between the two ends. CDR1 and CDR2 from the germline V gene are LGHNA and YNFKEQ. This CDR3 has 15 residues. The CDR3 loop is CASSQDRAARGTQYF. The CDR3 DNA is TGTGCCAGCAGCCAAGATCGGGCAGCCCGAGGGACCCAGTACTTC.

This chain connects TRBV9 to TRBJ2-1; TRBD2 agrees at 10 bases. V lost 2 bases and J lost 0; bases outside the gene matches: 11. This CDR3 is built from 19 residues. Germline V gives CDR1 SGDLS, CDR2 YYNGEE. CDR3: CASSVSSGGSRSSYNEQFF. In nucleotides, the CDR3 is TGTGCCAGCAGCGTCTCTAGCGGGGGTTCCCGAAGCTCCTACAATGAGCAGTTCTTC.

The chain is built from TRBV28 and TRBJ2-5, with D uncertain. The CDR3 loop spans 15 amino acids. From germline, CDR1 is MDHEN and CDR2 SYDVKM. The V end lost 5 bases, the J end lost 4 bases, and 17 bases lay between the germline ends. This CDR3 reads CASSIPDRLIETQYF. CDR3 DNA: TGTGCCAGCAGTATACCGGACCGGTTGATAGAGACCCAGTACTTC.

This rearrangement joins TRBV2 to TRBJ2-5; either TRBD1 or TRBD2 may supply D (5 bases each). Germline lookup yields CDR1 SNHLY and CDR2 FYNNEI. Trimming cost V 5 bases and J 5 bases, with 15 bases left between them. This CDR3 has 14 amino acids. The CDR3 bases are TGTGCCAGCAGTACCGGGACCCTGATGGAGACCCAGTACTTC. This encodes CASSTGTLMETQYF.

The genes are TRBV9 and TRBJ2-7; D possibly corresponds to TRBD1 (6 bases). The V end was cut by 4 bases, the J end by 2 bases, with 16 bases between. Germline V gives CDR1 SGDLS, CDR2 YYNGEE. The CDR3 covers 15 residues. The CDR3 spells CASSPQPRGTYEQYF. The CDR3 bases are TGTGCCAGCAGCCCCCAGCCCAGGGGCACCTACGAGCAGTACTTC. The full variable domain, in which reference TRBV9 and TRBJ2-7 provide the parts outside the CDR3, is DSGVTQTPKHLITATGQRVTLRCSPRSGDLSVYWYQQSLDQGLQFLIQYYNGEERAKGNILERFSAQQFPDLHSELNLSSLELGDSALYFCASSPQPRGTYEQYFGPGTRLTVT.

V and J are TRBV4-1 and TRBJ2-7; D is perhaps TRBD2 (6 bases). CDR3 length: 14 amino acids. Germline CDR1 and CDR2: MGHRA and YSYEKL. V was trimmed by 2 bases and J by 8 bases, leaving 16 bases between them. This CDR3 is CASSQPVADRKQYF. The DNA for the CDR3 is TGCGCCAGCAGCCAACCGGTAGCGGATAGGAAGCAGTACTTC.

V and J are TRBV2 and TRBJ2-7; TRBD2 aligns across 9 bases. The germline CDR1 and CDR2 sequences are SNHLY and FYNNEI. The trim removed 4 bases at V and 6 bases at J, leaving 7 bases unmatched. The CDR3 is 14 residues long. The CDR3 region has the DNA TGTGCCAGCAGTGGGGGGACTAGCCTATCCGAGCAGTACTTC. Translated: CASSGGTSLSEQYF.

The chain carries TRBV6-5 and TRBJ1-5; D is undetermined. This CDR3 comprises 12 residues. Germline CDR1 and CDR2: MNHEY and SVGAGI. The V gene lost 2 bases and the J gene lost 6 bases, with 5 bases spanning the gap. The CDR3 bases are TGTGCCAGCAGTTACGTAGGTCAGCCCCAGCATTTT. This gives the protein CASSYVGQPQHF.

The chain recombines TRBV6-5 with TRBJ2-7; 11 bases are shared with TRBD2. The CDR3 is made up of 14 amino acids. V shed 6 bases, J shed 2 bases, and the junction held 3 bases outside the gene matches. The germline V gene encodes CDR1 MNHEY and CDR2 SVGAGI. The CDR3 DNA is TGTGCCAGCAGGAAACTAGCGGGAGCCTACGAGCAGTACTTC. This sequence encodes CASRKLAGAYEQYF.

The chain employs TRBV2 and TRBJ2-2; 8 nucleotides match TRBD1. V shed 6 bases, J shed 4 bases, and the junction held 7 bases outside the gene matches. In germline, CDR1 is SNHLY, CDR2 FYNNEI. CDR3 length: 15 amino acids. CDR3 sequence: CASSGQGRSTGELFF. The CDR3 DNA reads as TGTGCCAGCAGCGGACAGGGTCGGAGCACCGGGGAGCTGTTTTTT.

This chain uses TRBV5-1 with TRBJ2-5, with 8 bases lining up with TRBD1. V gave up 4 bases and J gave up 6 bases; unmatched junction bases: 11. The CDR3 covers 15 residues. The germline CDR1 and CDR2 sequences are SGHRS and YFSETQ. The CDR3 loop is CASSPDRAQEKTQYF. CDR3 bases: TGCGCCAGCAGCCCGGACAGGGCCCAAGAGAAGACCCAGTACTTC.

The chain carries TRBV28 and TRBJ2-1, with 8 nucleotides matching TRBD2. Germline-derived CDR1 and CDR2 are MDHEN and SYDVKM. V lost 8 bases, J lost 6 bases, and 15 bases stayed unmatched. The CDR3 covers 16 residues. Here the CDR3 reads CASCGTSNSDGNEQFF. The CDR3 DNA follows: TGTGCCAGCTGCGGGACTAGTAATTCCGATGGCAATGAGCAGTTCTTC.

J is TRBJ2-3 and V is TRBV4-1, with TRBD1 matching over 9 bases. CDR1 MGHRA and CDR2 YSYEKL come from the germline V gene. The CDR3 totals 14 residues. With V trimmed by 6 bases and J by 1 base, 2 bases remained unmatched. CDR3: CASRDRGRTDTQYF. In DNA, the CDR3 is TGCGCCAGCAGGGACAGGGGACGCACAGATACGCAGTATTTT.

V gene TRBV13 combines with J gene TRBJ2-7, with TRBD1 matching 8 bases. CDR1 PRHDT and CDR2 FYEKMQ come from the germline V gene (reference sequence). V shed 5 bases, J shed 6 bases, and the junction held 0 bases outside the gene matches. This CDR3 has 11 amino acids. The CDR3 spells CASSDRGEQYF. Written as DNA, the CDR3 is TGTGCCAGCAGCGACAGGGGCGAGCAGTACTTC. The full variable domain, rest sourced from reference TRBV13 and TRBJ2-7, is AAGVIQSPRHLIKEKRETATLKCYPIPRHDTVYWYQQGPGQDPQFLISFYEKMQSDKGSIPDRFSAQQFSDYHSELNMSSLELGDSALYFCASSDRGEQYFGPGTRLTVT.

The CDR3 DNA reads TGTGCCAGCAGTTACTCGACGGGGGTTAGCCCTTACTTC. Translation: CASSYSTGVSPYF. This chain joins TRBV6-5 and TRBJ2-5; possible D gene TRBD2, 6 bases. CDR1 and CDR2 (germline): MNHEY, SVGAGI. V lost 0 bases and J 14 bases, leaving 16 bases between the germline ends. The CDR3 is made up of 13 amino acids.

This clone was found once. The V gene is TRBV11-2, the J gene TRBJ1-1, with D possibly TRBD1 on 5 matching bases. Between the trimmed V and J ends, which lost 1 base and 6 bases, there was a span of 9 bases. Germline CDR1 is SGHAT and CDR2 is FQNNGV. This CDR3 comprises 13 residues. The CDR3 DNA reads as TGTGCCAGCAGCTTAGGGGGGAGAGCTGAAGCTTTCTTT. Amino acid sequence: CASSLGGRAEAFF.

V gene TRBV6-1 combines with J gene TRBJ2-4; TRBD1 aligns across 9 bases. The V gene's germline CDR1 is MNHNS and CDR2 SASEGT. The junction had 3 bases not matched to a gene; V was cut back by 6 bases and J by 9 bases. CDR3 length equals 12 residues. CDR3 region: CASSTGGSIQYF. CDR3 sequence (DNA): TGTGCCAGCAGCACAGGGGGCTCCATTCAGTACTTC.

The rearrangement uses TRBV19 and TRBJ2-3; D might be TRBD1 or TRBD2, each matching 5 bases. Deletions cut 10 bases from V and 1 base from J, with 18 bases between. CDR1 is LNHDA and CDR2 is SQIVND in the germline V gene (reference sequence). The CDR3 sequence is 15 residues long. CDR3: CATADPGPGTDTQYF. The DNA for the CDR3 is TGTGCCACGGCGGACCCGGGACCAGGCACAGATACGCAGTATTTT.

The chain couples TRBV11-2 to TRBJ1-3; D gene ambiguous. The CDR3 sequence is 16 residues long. The ends were cut back, 0 bases at V and 2 bases at J, with 11 bases in the middle. Germline loops: CDR1 SGHAT, CDR2 FQNNGV. The CDR3 sequence is CASSLEAGPPGNTIYF. Here the CDR3 DNA reads TGTGCCAGCAGCTTAGAGGCAGGACCCCCTGGAAACACCATATATTTT.